This TCR beta chain originates from a study of identical twins. This clonotype was counted a few times. Antigen specificity is unknown. Findings and limits, study-wide: Potential partial confounding of zero-insertion analyses by invariant MAIT and iNKT cells was noted. Out-of-frame TCR alpha sharing in monozygotic twins exceeded recombination model predictions.

V gave up 3 bases and J gave up 4 bases; unmatched junction bases: 6. The CDR3 has 16 residues. Germline values: CDR1 SGDLS, CDR2 YYNGEE. TCRdb recomputed calls from the 5' RACE reads with MiXCR, one row per CDR3 protein. This sample has 200,000 or so distinct CDR3 sequences, with roughly 7.5% found just once. The same specimen was also included in a second study, on yellow fever vaccine responses in identical twins.

The sequencing input was memory (CD45RO+) T cells sorted from blood. This sequence originates from a young woman in good health. The gene calls are TRBV9 and TRBJ2-5; TRBD2 aligns across 13 bases. The CDR3 bases are TGTGCCAGCAGCGAGACTAGCGGGGGGATGGCAGAGACCCAGTACTTC. This encodes CASSETSGGMAETQYF.